The next 32 T cell receptor beta chains were all read from a single sample in a study of OX40 agonist ivuxolimab in advanced cancers. Profiling relied on immunoSEQ multiplex PCR, and the TCRdb table lists in-frame clones only, not all of them. This sample yields 85,000 to 90,000 clones, of which around 85% are seen a single time; around 0.2% belongs to the top ten. The source material was CD4+ or CD8+ T cells sorted from blood, sampled in a trial of the OX40 agonist ivuxolimab. The receptors were sampled from an adult with an advanced solid tumor such as melanoma, head and neck, liver or kidney cancer.

The rearrangement uses TRBV5-6 and TRBJ1-1, with 8 nucleotides matching TRBD1. The J segment lost 4 bases and the V segment lost 0 bases, leaving 5 bases of the junction unmatched. Per the germline V gene, CDR1 is SGHDT and CDR2 is YYEEEE. The CDR3 runs to 15 residues. The CDR3, as DNA: TGTGCCAGCAGCTTGGCCGGACAGGGTGGCACTGAAGCTTTCTTT. Amino acid sequence: CASSLAGQGGTEAFF.

J is TRBJ2-1 and V is TRBV7-9; 10 positions agree with TRBD2. The V gene end was trimmed by 4 bases and the J gene end by 5 bases; junction bases not matched to a gene: 2. The CDR3 has 14 amino acids. Germline CDR1 and CDR2: SEHNR and FQNEAQ (reference sequence). The CDR3, as DNA: TGTGCCAGCAGCTGGACTAGCGGAAACAATGAGCAGTTCTTC. Its protein product is CASSWTSGNNEQFF.

Only one count was recorded for this clone. This chain links TRBV5-1 with TRBJ2-6; D gene uncertain. The V end was cut by 0 bases, the J end by 4 bases, with 11 bases between. CDR3 length: 16 amino acids. Looked up from germline, CDR1 is SGHRS and CDR2 is YFSETQ. CDR3 residues: CASSLEGSRGANVLTF. Written as DNA, the CDR3 is TGCGCCAGCAGCTTGGAAGGGTCCCGGGGGGCCAACGTCCTGACTTTC.

The V gene is TRBV7-9, the J gene TRBJ2-1, with 10 bases lining up with TRBD2. The trim removed 1 base at V and 1 base at J, leaving 10 bases unmatched. Per the germline V gene, CDR1 is SEHNR and CDR2 is FQNEAQ (reference sequence). The length of the CDR3 is 19 residues. This CDR3 reads CASSLVGSGRTKSYNEQFF. The CDR3 DNA is TGTGCCAGCAGCTTAGTGGGTAGCGGGAGGACGAAGTCCTACAATGAGCAGTTCTTC.

The rearrangement uses TRBV18 and TRBJ1-4; TRBD1 is a possible D gene (5 bases). This CDR3 is built from 16 residues. V lost 3 bases and J 2 bases, leaving 13 bases between the germline ends. Germline assignment: CDR1 KGHSH and CDR2 LQKENI. CDR3 loop: CASSPRLAGTNEKLFF. CDR3 nucleotide sequence: TGTGCCAGCTCACCGAGGTTAGCAGGGACTAATGAAAAACTGTTTTTT.

This chain connects TRBV4-3 to TRBJ1-5, with D unresolved. The V and J ends lost 0 bases and 0 bases respectively, with 15 bases between them. The CDR3 sequence is 18 residues long. Germline CDR1 reads LGHNA; CDR2 reads YSLEER. The CDR3, as DNA: TGCGCCAGCAGCCAAGAGGCGTACATTGGAGATAGCAATCAGCCCCAGCATTTT. As protein: CASSQEAYIGDSNQPQHF.

V is TRBV5-1 and J is TRBJ2-3; possibly TRBD2 for D (6 bases). The length of the CDR3 is 15 residues. Germline V gene data show CDR1 as SGHRS and CDR2 as YFSETQ. V was shortened by 4 bases and J by 3 bases, with 15 bases between the two germline ends. CDR3 coding DNA: TGCGCCAGCAGCCCGGCACCCGGGGGAACAGATACGCAGTATTTT. It yields the protein CASSPAPGGTDTQYF.

The V and J genes are TRBV7-2 and TRBJ2-5; D not resolved. Trimming took off 2 bases at V and 5 bases at J, with 15 bases between the two ends. The CDR3 is 15 residues long. Germline CDR1 is SGHTA and CDR2 is FQGNSA. CDR3 DNA sequence: TGTGCCAGCAGCTTATGGCTAGTAGTGGGTGAGACCCAGTACTTC. It is translated as CASSLWLVVGETQYF.

The J gene is TRBJ1-2, the V gene TRBV6-5, with D maybe TRBD1 (6 bases). Trimming left V 2 bases short and J 3 bases short, with 13 bases between. The CDR3 has 15 amino acids. In germline, CDR1 is MNHEY, CDR2 SVGAGI. The CDR3 loop is CASSYNRVFHYGYTF. DNA for the CDR3: TGTGCCAGCAGTTACAACAGGGTATTTCACTATGGCTACACCTTC.

The V and J genes are TRBV5-1 and TRBJ2-2; 10 nucleotides align to TRBD2. The CDR3 length is 15 residues. CDR1 is SGHRS and CDR2 is YFSETQ in the germline V gene. V dropped 3 bases and J dropped 7; count of bases not matched to a gene: 6. The CDR3 loop reads CASSSLAGGGGELFF. Written as DNA, the CDR3 is TGCGCCAGCAGCTCGTTAGCGGGAGGTGGCGGGGAGCTGTTTTTT.

The CDR3 loop reads CASSLDSSYNEQFF. The CDR3 nucleotides are TGTGCCAGCAGTCTGGACAGCTCCTACAATGAGCAGTTCTTC. The chain couples TRBV6-4 to TRBJ2-1; TRBD1 might be the D (6 bases). Germline loops: CDR1 MRHNA, CDR2 SNTAGT. V shed 5 bases and J shed 0 bases, with 8 bases lying between them. This CDR3 is built from 14 residues.

The chain uses TRBV6-5 and TRBJ2-1; 10 bases agree with TRBD1. Germline V lookup: CDR1 MNHEY, CDR2 SVGAGI. V gave up 4 bases and J gave up 4 bases; unmatched junction bases: 4. The CDR3 contains 15 residues. Here the CDR3 DNA reads TGTGCCAGCAGTTTGGGACAGGGGCGATACAATGAGCAGTTCTTC. Translating it yields CASSLGQGRYNEQFF.

The chain is built from TRBV19 and TRBJ1-1, with D possibly matching TRBD1 (6 bases). There are 15 residues in the CDR3. Germline V lookup: CDR1 LNHDA, CDR2 SQIVND (reference sequence). V lost 7 bases to trimming and J lost 2 bases, with 17 bases between them. The chain's CDR3 is CASTPRQAPNTEAFF. CDR3 in DNA: TGTGCCAGTACCCCAAGACAGGCCCCCAACACTGAAGCTTTCTTT.

The chain combines TRBV5-1 with TRBJ2-3, with 9 positions matching TRBD2. The germline V gene has CDR1 SGHRS and CDR2 YFSETQ. Trimming at V came to 4 bases and at J to 3 bases, leaving 12 bases not matched to a gene. The CDR3 length is 17 residues. CDR3 residues: CASSRMAGGLGTDTQYF. DNA for the CDR3: TGCGCCAGCAGCCGCATGGCGGGGGGGCTAGGGACAGATACGCAGTATTTT.

The chain uses TRBV18 and TRBJ1-1; no clear D gene. The CDR3 is 12 residues long. Trimming took off 3 bases at V and 7 bases at J, with 9 bases between the two ends. Germline V gives CDR1 KGHSH, CDR2 LQKENI. CDR3 DNA: TGTGCCAGCTCACCTGACGGGAGTGAAGCTTTCTTT. Translating it yields CASSPDGSEAFF. Looking up the rest from reference TRBV18 and TRBJ1-1 gives the full variable domain: NAGVMQNPRHLVRRRGQEARLRCSPMKGHSHVYWYRQLPEEGLKFMVYLQKENIIDESGMPKERFSAEFPKEGPSILRIQQVVRGDSAAYFCASSPDGSEAFFGQGTRLTVV.

CDR3 DNA sequence: TGCGCCAGCAGCCAATTAGGACAGGGGGACTATGGCTACACCTTC. Its translation: CASSQLGQGDYGYTF. The chain uses TRBV4-3 and TRBJ1-2, with 10 bases fitting TRBD1. The CDR3 has 15 amino acids. CDR1 is LGHNA, CDR2 YSLEER, per germline. With 2 bases clipped from V and 3 bases from J, the junction kept 3 bases outside the gene matches.

The chain combines TRBV29-1 with TRBJ2-1; no definite D call. V was pared by 4 bases and J by 5 bases, with 15 bases between. This CDR3 has 14 residues. Germline-derived CDR1 and CDR2 are SQVTM and ANQGSEA. CDR3 sequence (DNA): TGCAGCGTTGGGGTGAGGCAGGCTGACAATGAGCAGTTCTTC. Encoded protein: CSVGVRQADNEQFF.

The rearrangement joins TRBV5-1 to TRBJ1-3; D is undetermined. Trimming shortened V by 2 bases and J by 6 bases, and 18 bases separated the two germline ends. The germline gives CDR1 SGHRS, CDR2 YFSETQ. This CDR3 is built from 16 residues. The CDR3: CASSLTPSIGLNTIYF. DNA for the CDR3: TGCGCCAGCAGCTTAACCCCTTCTATCGGGCTAAACACCATATATTTT.

This chain joins TRBV27 and TRBJ2-6, with D perhaps assigned TRBD1 or TRBD2 (6 bases each). The CDR3 totals 16 residues. The germline gives CDR1 MNHEY, CDR2 SMNVEV (reference sequence). V lost 6 bases and J 1 base, leaving 13 bases between the germline ends. CDR3 in amino acids: CASRRDTQSGANVLTF. As DNA, the CDR3 is TGTGCCAGCAGGCGGGACACACAATCTGGGGCCAACGTCCTGACTTTC.

The chain joins TRBV5-6 to TRBJ1-2; 10 bases map to TRBD1. Germline loops: CDR1 SGHDT, CDR2 YYEEEE. The CDR3 contains 15 residues. J lost 4 bases, V lost 7 bases, and 10 bases had no gene match. This CDR3 reads CASGDPDRGLYGYTF. The DNA for the CDR3 is TGTGCCAGCGGGGACCCCGACAGGGGGCTCTATGGCTACACCTTC.

This chain's CDR3 is CASREPGQGDTGELFF. The CDR3 DNA follows: TGTGCCAGTAGGGAACCGGGACAGGGCGACACCGGGGAGCTGTTTTTT. V gene TRBV19 combines with J gene TRBJ2-2, with TRBD1 identical over 9 bases. Germline V gene sequence: CDR1 LNHDA, CDR2 SQIVND (reference sequence). The CDR3 totals 16 residues. The junction had 8 bases not matched to a gene; V was cut back by 6 bases and J by 3 bases.

The chain links TRBV4-1 to TRBJ1-6; no clear D. This CDR3 contains 17 residues. The V and J ends lost 1 base and 8 bases respectively, with 18 bases between them. CDR1 MGHRA and CDR2 YSYEKL come from the germline V gene. CDR3: CASSQVGKKTGHSPLHF. Written as DNA, the CDR3 is TGCGCCAGCAGCCAAGTGGGGAAGAAGACCGGCCATTCACCCCTCCACTTT.

V gene TRBV18 combines with J gene TRBJ2-7, with TRBD1 matching over 9 bases. Trimming removed 5 bases from V and 2 bases from J; junction bases left unmatched: 4. The CDR3 length is 14 residues. Germline V lookup: CDR1 KGHSH, CDR2 LQKENI. The CDR3 sequence: CASSTTGGAYEQYF. The CDR3 DNA sequence: TGTGCCAGCTCAACGACAGGGGGTGCCTACGAGCAGTACTTC.

The chain is built from TRBV28 and TRBJ1-2; 9 nucleotides align to TRBD1. CDR1 MDHEN and CDR2 SYDVKM come from the germline V gene. This CDR3 comprises 15 residues. The junction had 9 bases not matched to a gene; V was cut back by 5 bases and J by 5 bases. For the CDR3, the DNA is TGTGCCAGCAGTCCTCCAGGTGGGACAGGGTATGGCTACACCTTC. Translated: CASSPPGGTGYGYTF.

Note on this clone: The same CDR3 can be traced to other DNA sequences in this sample. This chain uses TRBV18 with TRBJ1-4; D is unresolved. V was pared by 1 base and J by 6 bases, with 6 bases between. Germline V gene lookup returns CDR1 KGHSH and CDR2 LQKENI. This CDR3 is built from 13 residues. The CDR3 DNA reads TGTGCCAGCTCACCACGTCTGGATGAAAAACTGTTTTTT. As protein: CASSPRLDEKLFF.

The chain joins TRBV7-8 to TRBJ2-5, with D perhaps matching TRBD2 (6 bases). The CDR3 is made up of 13 amino acids. CDR1 is SGHVS and CDR2 is FQNEAQ in the germline V gene. V lost 3 bases and J lost 5, with 10 bases in between. CDR3: CASSFGRGETQYF. For the CDR3, the DNA is TGTGCCAGCAGCTTCGGGCGGGGCGAGACCCAGTACTTC.

This chain links TRBV2 with TRBJ2-7; D unresolved. Germline V CDR1 and CDR2: SNHLY, FYNNEI. This CDR3 has 13 amino acids. V was shortened by 3 bases and J by 4 bases, with 10 bases between the two germline ends. CDR3 sequence: CASSDQALYEQYF. In DNA form, the CDR3 reads TGTGCCAGCAGTGATCAGGCGCTTTACGAGCAGTACTTC.

This clone was observed once. The chain employs TRBV27 and TRBJ1-2, with D possibly TRBD1 on 6 matching bases. The CDR3 is 14 amino acids. Trimming shortened V by 3 bases and J by 4 bases, and 12 bases separated the two germline ends. Per germline, CDR1 MNHEY and CDR2 SMNVEV (reference sequence). CDR3 nucleotides: TGTGCCAGCAGTTTGTACAGGGTCGGCTATGGCTACACCTTC. Its protein is CASSLYRVGYGYTF.

The V and J genes are TRBV7-2 and TRBJ2-3, with D possibly called TRBD1 or TRBD2 (5 bases each). Germline V gene lookup returns CDR1 SGHTA and CDR2 FQGNSA. This CDR3 region has 13 residues. V was shortened by 4 bases and J by 3 bases, with 8 bases between the two germline ends. The CDR3, as DNA: TGTGCCAGCAGCTCGGGACCTACAGATACGCAGTATTTT. Its translation: CASSSGPTDTQYF.

The chain links TRBV27 to TRBJ1-6; TRBD1 agrees at 7 bases. Germline CDR1 reads MNHEY; CDR2 reads SMNVEV (reference sequence). This CDR3 is built from 14 residues. V was pared by 5 bases and J by 8 bases, with 6 bases of the junction left unmatched. Here the CDR3 DNA reads TGTGCCAGCAGTACTACAGGGGTATATTCACCCCTCCACTTT. The encoded protein is CASSTTGVYSPLHF.

The rearrangement uses TRBV7-2 and TRBJ1-3; 7 bases line up with TRBD1. CDR3 length: 16 residues. Germline V CDR1 and CDR2: SGHTA, FQGNSA. The V gene end was trimmed by 5 bases and the J gene end by 0 bases; junction bases not matched to a gene: 7. The CDR3 DNA is TGTGCCAGCAGCACGGACAGGCGGAACTCTGGAAACACCATATATTTT. Translated: CASSTDRRNSGNTIYF.

V and J are TRBV7-6 and TRBJ2-7, with 12 bases matching TRBD2. V lost 5 bases, J lost 3 bases, and 5 bases stayed unmatched. Germline V lookup: CDR1 SGHVS, CDR2 FNYEAQ. The CDR3 consists of 15 residues. Here the CDR3 reads CASSRGLAGNYEQYF. CDR3 coding DNA: TGTGCCAGCAGCCGCGGACTAGCGGGAAACTACGAGCAGTACTTC.